This T cell receptor beta chain derives from a study of cytomegalovirus exposure and HLA in healthy donors. On the study more broadly: Unique TCR beta sequences numbering about 100 million came from approximately 180 million T cells in an earlier analysis.

The primer mix had 60 Vbeta and 13 Jbeta primers. Using immunoSEQ multiplex PCR, the repertoire was profiled, and TCRdb retains in-frame clones only, with some absent. In the table there are some 140,000 clones, around four fifths of which are singletons. This sequence originates from a male donor in good health and CMV-seropositive. The sample comprised PBMCs.

The CDR3 sequence: CASKASSGSVDTQYF. CDR3 in DNA: TGTGCCAGTAAAGCGAGTAGCGGGAGTGTGGATACGCAGTATTTT. This chain uses TRBV19 with TRBJ2-3; 9 bases align to TRBD2. After removal of 7 bases from V and 6 bases from J, the junction contained 11 bases not matched to a gene. Germline loops: CDR1 LNHDA, CDR2 SQIVND (reference sequence). The length of the CDR3 is 15 residues. The whole variable domain, remainder taken from reference TRBV19 and TRBJ2-3, is DGGITQSPKYLFRKEGQNVTLSCEQNLNHDAMYWYRQDPGQGLRLIYYSQIVNDFQKGDIAEGYSVSREKKESFPLTVTSAQKNPTAFYLCASKASSGSVDTQYFGPGTRLTVL.